This T cell receptor beta chain was sequenced during a study of CD8 T cells in Susac syndrome. Overall study context: Treatment at blood withdrawal was none, corticosteroids, or intravenous immunoglobulin alone in Susac syndrome patients.

Study findings and constraints: Several Susac-specific public clones appeared in CD8+ TEMRA repertoires, and about 16 in total CD8+ repertoires. The peak of CD8+ clonal expansion in Susac was seen in TEMRA cells and active patients.

Of note for this clonotype: Its target is not known.

RNA in amounts of roughly 0.5 to 1 ug was reverse transcribed with random hexamers. TCRdb used MiXCR to reprocess the immunoSEQ multiplex PCR reads, holding one entry per CDR3 protein. This repertoire shows about 100,000 distinct CDR3 sequences, around 96% found once; its top ten account for less than 0.35%. CDR3 length: 14 amino acids. The V and J ends lost 7 bases and 0 bases, in that order; junction bases with no gene match: 5. Germline assignment: CDR1 SQVTM and CDR2 ANQGSEA. The sequencing sample was made of CD8+ T cells from PBMCs. The sequence was obtained from a human donor with Susac syndrome. This rearrangement joins TRBV29-1 to TRBJ1-1; 10 bases match TRBD1. CDR3: CSAGTGALNTEAFF. CDR3 DNA: TGCAGCGCGGGGACAGGGGCACTGAACACTGAAGCTTTCTTT.